This T cell receptor beta chain is drawn from a study of blood T cell repertoires in COVID-19. About the study: Both acute and convalescent COVID-19 samples were obtained from the United States, Italy and Spain. From T cells, B-cell-depleted T cells, or PBMCs came the material, which was cDNA or gDNA.

In the original processing: Amplification with reference gene primers provided the estimates of nucleated cell counts. Sequencing was performed with immunoSEQ multiplex PCR; in TCRdb, only in-frame clones are kept and a portion is missing. V and J calls and clone size are those listed in that table; D and trimming were worked out from the DNA. The sample lists some 500,000 clones; around 90% were seen once. Seattle's cohort entered during active infection and was followed longitudinally. Trimming cost V 3 bases and J 4 bases, with 23 bases left between them. This CDR3 contains 18 residues. The germline CDR1 and CDR2 sequences are KGHSH and LQKENI.

The gene calls are TRBV18 and TRBJ2-3; weak D call: TRBD2 (6 bases). What was sequenced was peripheral blood. The receptor was isolated from a woman in her forties or fifties with COVID-19, enrolled during active disease. The CDR3 reads CASSPSLTERVWADTQYF. DNA for the CDR3: TGTGCCAGCTCACCGTCACTGACAGAGCGGGTTTGGGCAGATACGCAGTATTTT.